The sequence of this T cell receptor (beta chain) was determined in a study of Ad26.COV2.S vaccination and SARS-CoV-2 variants. Study information: This donor came from the COV1001 trial of Ad26.COV2.S. Whole-study findings and limits: Total T cell responses may have been underestimated by the TCR breadth and depth analyses. Ad26.COV2.S recipients had broader spike-specific TCRs (P = 0.0014). Placebo recipients and vaccine recipients were similar in non-spike TCR breadth.

In regard to this clone: Its specificity is not known.

Indicated treatment: roughly 18 received Ad26.COV2.S at low or high dose, single or two shots; roughly five received placebo; per-sample allocation not given. The samples were gathered on day 63 after the first injection of vaccine or placebo. Sequencing was performed with immunoSEQ multiplex PCR; in TCRdb, only in-frame clones are kept and a portion is missing. The table includes around 340,000 clones, approximately 90% detected once. V gave up 6 bases and J gave up 0 bases; unmatched junction bases: 4. There are 14 residues in the CDR3. Germline-derived CDR1 and CDR2 are SNHLY and FYNNEI. The rearrangement links TRBV2 to TRBJ2-7; 8 bases line up with TRBD1. The starting material was peripheral blood, obtained in a trial of Ad26.COV2.S vaccine versus placebo. This clonotype originated in a person aged 18-65 years who received the Ad26.COV2.S COVID-19 vaccine or a placebo. The CDR3 coding sequence is TGTGCCAGCAGGCTGGGACAGGCCTCCTACGAGCAGTACTTC. Its translation: CASRLGQASYEQYF. The complete variable domain, with remaining parts taken from reference TRBV2 and TRBJ2-7, reads EPEVTQTPSHQVTQMGQEVILRCVPISNHLYFYWYRQILGQKVEFLVSFYNNEISEKSEIFDDQFSVERPDGSNFTLKIRSTKLEDSAMYFCASRLGQASYEQYFGPGTRLTVT.